The clone carrying this T cell receptor (beta chain) was recorded at least ten times. What it binds is unknown. Exclusion followed for patients with uncontrolled infection, other autoimmune disease, pregnancy or lactation. Diagnosis rested on symptoms, serum thyroxine and TRAb, thyroid ultrasound, and orbital computed tomography. The PBMCs were taken from 10 ml of fresh peripheral blood. The length of the CDR3 is 14 residues. The J segment lost 5 bases and the V segment lost 5 bases, leaving 4 bases of the junction unmatched. Per germline, CDR1 WNHNN and CDR2 SYGVQD (reference sequence). RNA transcripts yielded amplified TCR beta CDR3 regions. The TCR CDR3 was amplified in a first-round RT-PCR using the HTBI primer set. TCRdb recomputed calls from the multiplex PCR reads with MiXCR, one row per CDR3 protein. In the table there are 300,000 to 450,000 distinct CDR3 sequences, roughly 20% of which are singletons.

The data are from a study of T cells in Graves' hyperthyroidism and ophthalmopathy. Study conclusions and caveats: With a median lead of around 6.7 months before onset, the model predicted ophthalmopathy.

The chain combines TRBV10-1 with TRBJ2-7; 12 nucleotides align to TRBD2. The TCR was taken from a woman aged 40-49 years with Graves' ophthalmopathy. Sequencing was carried out using blood. CDR3 protein: CASSSTSGSDEQYF. CDR3 in DNA: TGCGCCAGCAGTTCGACTAGCGGGAGCGACGAGCAGTACTTC.